Shown below are 25 T cell receptor beta chains from a single sample sequenced in a study of cytomegalovirus exposure and HLA in healthy donors. PCR amplification relied on 60 Vbeta primers (plus 13 Jbeta primers). Clones were read by immunoSEQ multiplex PCR, and TCRdb kept only the in-frame ones, dropping some. The repertoire holds 100,000 to 150,000 clones, with about 80% as singletons. Material for sequencing was PBMCs. The receptors originated from a woman in her forties in good health and CMV-seronegative.

The CDR3 loop is CSARTGGGVSGNTIYF. The CDR3 nucleotides read TGCAGCGCCCGGACAGGTGGGGGAGTGAGTGGAAACACCATATATTTT. The V gene is TRBV29-1, the J gene TRBJ1-3, with TRBD1 matching over 7 bases. The J segment lost 3 bases and the V segment lost 7 bases, leaving 15 bases of the junction unmatched. This CDR3 region has 16 residues. Germline V gene sequence: CDR1 SQVTM, CDR2 ANQGSEA.

As regards this clone: The sample contains more than one DNA sequence encoding this CDR3. The chain has TRBV5-1 and TRBJ1-5; 8 bases are shared with TRBD1. Germline CDR1 SGHRS, CDR2 YFSETQ. Trimming took 4 bases from V and 2 from J; bases not matched to a gene: 2. CDR3 length equals 14 residues. The CDR3 spells CASSPTGGNQPQHF. The CDR3 DNA follows: TGCGCCAGCAGCCCGACAGGGGGCAATCAGCCCCAGCATTTT.

Written as DNA, the CDR3 is TGTGCCAGCAGCCGCGGGACGGGGGGTGGCTACACCTTC. It specifies CASSRGTGGGYTF. The V call is TRBV6-5, the J call TRBJ1-2; perhaps TRBD1 as D (5 bases). This CDR3 is built from 13 residues. Deletions cut 6 bases from V and 7 bases from J, with 15 bases between. Germline V gene sequence: CDR1 MNHEY, CDR2 SVGAGI.

The V gene is TRBV5-4, the J gene TRBJ1-5; 8 bases are shared with TRBD1. The CDR3 loop spans 19 amino acids. Per germline, CDR1 SGHNT and CDR2 YYREEE (reference sequence). Trimming at V came to 3 bases and at J to 6 bases, leaving 20 bases not matched to a gene. The CDR3 DNA reads as TGTGCCAGCAGCTCGAGACACGGACAGGGAGGGTCCCGTGGTCAGCCCCAGCATTTT. Its protein is CASSSRHGQGGSRGQPQHF. Filled out from reference TRBV5-4 and TRBJ1-5, the complete variable domain reads ETGVTQSPTHLIKTRGQQVTLRCSSQSGHNTVSWYQQALGQGPQFIFQYYREEENGRGNFPPRFSGLQFPNYSSELNVNALELDDSALYLCASSSRHGQGGSRGQPQHFGDGTRLSIL.

The J gene is TRBJ1-4, the V gene TRBV18, with 9 bases lining up with TRBD1. V was clipped by 5 bases and J by 3 bases; unmatched bases: 10. The CDR3 sequence is 17 residues long. Germline values: CDR1 KGHSH, CDR2 LQKENI. The CDR3, as DNA: TGTGCCAGCTCATCGCGGACAGGGGAAGGAGCTAATGAAAAACTGTTTTTT. Amino acid sequence: CASSSRTGEGANEKLFF.

This clone was detected once. V is TRBV4-1 and J is TRBJ2-3; 14 bases agree with TRBD2. With 1 base clipped from V and 5 bases from J, the junction kept 5 bases outside the gene matches. The germline V gene encodes CDR1 MGHRA and CDR2 YSYEKL. The CDR3 runs 17 residues. The CDR3 bases are TGCGCCAGCAGCCAAGGTTCGACTAGCGGGGGGGTAGATACGCAGTATTTT. It encodes CASSQGSTSGGVDTQYF.

This clone was counted between two and nine times. J is TRBJ2-7 and V is TRBV4-1; a possible D gene is TRBD1 (6 bases). Germline V CDR1 and CDR2: MGHRA, YSYEKL. The CDR3 has 15 amino acids. Trimming took off 1 base at V and 3 bases at J, with 13 bases between the two ends. CDR3 loop: CASSQGDQGIYEQYF. CDR3 coding DNA: TGCGCCAGCAGCCAAGGGGACCAGGGGATCTACGAGCAGTACTTC.

The J gene is TRBJ1-6, the V gene TRBV2, with D possibly TRBD1 on 5 matching bases. With 4 bases removed from V and 9 bases from J, the gap between germline ends came to 13 bases. Germline values: CDR1 SNHLY, CDR2 FYNNEI. This CDR3 is built from 14 residues. CDR3 coding DNA: TGTGCCAGCAGTGGTCAGGGAGGGTTTTCACCCCTCCACTTT. This gives the protein CASSGQGGFSPLHF. Complete variable domain (other parts from reference TRBV2 and TRBJ1-6): EPEVTQTPSHQVTQMGQEVILRCVPISNHLYFYWYRQILGQKVEFLVSFYNNEISEKSEIFDDQFSVERPDGSNFTLKIRSTKLEDSAMYFCASSGQGGFSPLHFGNGTRLTVT.

This clone was recorded a few times. This sample also contains other DNA sequences that code for the same CDR3. The V gene is TRBV4-3, the J gene TRBJ2-6, with D perhaps matching TRBD2 (5 bases). Germline CDR1 is LGHNA and CDR2 is YSLEER. This CDR3 comprises 16 residues. Between the trimmed V and J ends, which lost 0 bases and 4 bases, there was a span of 10 bases. In nucleotides, the CDR3 is TGCGCCAGCAGCCAAGATCGGGGTTCCGGGGCCAACGTCCTGACTTTC. Its translation is CASSQDRGSGANVLTF.

V usage is TRBV2 and J usage is TRBJ1-5; TRBD1 agrees at 7 bases. CDR1 is SNHLY and CDR2 is FYNNEI in the germline V gene. CDR3 length: 16 residues. V trimming: 6 bases; J trimming: 5 bases; junction bases outside the gene matches: 13. The CDR3 DNA is TGTGCCAGCAGAATTGGCCCCGACAGGGAGGATCAGCCCCAGCATTTT. Its translation is CASRIGPDREDQPQHF.

The chain carries TRBV19 and TRBJ1-1, with D possibly being TRBD1 (6 bases). The CDR3 is 15 amino acids. The V and J ends lost 5 bases and 6 bases respectively, with 19 bases between them. Germline CDR1 LNHDA, CDR2 SQIVND (reference sequence). The CDR3 DNA sequence: TGTGCCAGTAGTCCGGGACACCTGGGGAAGGCTGAAGCTTTCTTT. Its translation is CASSPGHLGKAEAFF.

The V call is TRBV2, the J call TRBJ1-1, with unresolved D. CDR3 length: 14 residues. V shed 4 bases and J shed 0 bases, with 9 bases lying between them. Germline V gene lookup returns CDR1 SNHLY and CDR2 FYNNEI. The CDR3 DNA reads TGTGCCAGCAGTGTAGATCAATTGAACACTGAAGCTTTCTTT. Encoded protein: CASSVDQLNTEAFF.

The chain uses TRBV19 and TRBJ2-5; 7 nucleotides agree with TRBD2. V lost 5 bases and J lost 5; bases outside the gene matches: 8. CDR3 length: 14 amino acids. Germline V gives CDR1 LNHDA, CDR2 SQIVND (reference sequence). The CDR3 nucleotides read TGTGCCAGTAGTGCGACTCTAGCGGTCGAGACCCAGTACTTC. It yields the protein CASSATLAVETQYF. The variable domain in full, with the rest retrieved from reference TRBV19 and TRBJ2-5, is DGGITQSPKYLFRKEGQNVTLSCEQNLNHDAMYWYRQDPGQGLRLIYYSQIVNDFQKGDIAEGYSVSREKKESFPLTVTSAQKNPTAFYLCASSATLAVETQYFGPGTRLLVL.

V and J are TRBV9 and TRBJ1-6; 10 bases agree with TRBD1. The CDR3 covers 15 residues. The germline gives CDR1 SGDLS, CDR2 YYNGEE. Trimming at V came to 0 bases and at J to 8 bases, leaving 2 bases not matched to a gene. Here the CDR3 DNA reads TGTGCCAGCAGCGTAGAAGGGACAGGGGATTCACCCCTCCACTTT. Its translation is CASSVEGTGDSPLHF. Full variable domain (remainder filled in from reference TRBV9 and TRBJ1-6): DSGVTQTPKHLITATGQRVTLRCSPRSGDLSVYWYQQSLDQGLQFLIQYYNGEERAKGNILERFSAQQFPDLHSELNLSSLELGDSALYFCASSVEGTGDSPLHFGNGTRLTVT.

This chain uses TRBV2 with TRBJ2-6, with TRBD1 identical over 11 bases. Germline assignment: CDR1 SNHLY and CDR2 FYNNEI. The CDR3 consists of 17 residues. Trimming removed 6 bases from V and 1 base from J; junction bases left unmatched: 5. Here the CDR3 reads CASSGTGGSSGANVLTF. DNA of the CDR3: TGTGCCAGCAGCGGGACAGGGGGTAGTTCTGGGGCCAACGTCCTGACTTTC.

Here the CDR3 DNA reads TGTGCCAGCAGTGAATATCGGGGGAGTACTGAAGCTTTCTTT. This sequence encodes CASSEYRGSTEAFF. The chain couples TRBV25-1 to TRBJ1-1, with a possible D match to TRBD1 (5 bases). Trimming took off 0 bases at V and 5 bases at J, with 10 bases between the two ends. The CDR3 is 14 residues long. Germline CDR1 reads MGHDK; CDR2 reads SYGVNS. The full variable domain, completed using reference TRBV25-1 and TRBJ1-1, is EADIYQTPRYLVIGTGKKITLECSQTMGHDKMYWYQQDPGMELHLIHYSYGVNSTEKGDLSSESTVSRIRTEHFPLTLESARPSHTSQYLCASSEYRGSTEAFFGQGTRLTVV.

V gene TRBV20-1 combines with J gene TRBJ1-5; the D is unclear. The V end was cut by 5 bases, the J end by 9 bases, with 5 bases between. The CDR3 sequence is 9 residues long. Looked up from germline, CDR1 is DFQATT and CDR2 is SNEGSKA (reference sequence). Here the CDR3 DNA reads TGCAGTGCTGCGGGGCCCCAGCATTTT. It codes for CSAAGPQHF.

The chain joins TRBV7-9 to TRBJ2-1; no reliable D call. CDR1 and CDR2 (germline): SEHNR, FQNEAQ (reference sequence). V was cut by 0 bases and J by 8 bases, with 5 bases left in between. The CDR3 extends over 12 amino acids. The CDR3 here is CASSLATDEQFF. CDR3 coding DNA: TGTGCCAGCAGCTTAGCTACGGATGAGCAGTTCTTC.

The chain couples TRBV19 to TRBJ1-1, with 8 bases fitting TRBD1. V lost 5 bases and J lost 1; bases outside the gene matches: 9. Per germline, CDR1 LNHDA and CDR2 SQIVND (reference sequence). The CDR3 extends over 16 amino acids. The CDR3 spells CASSWGAGGENTEAFF. The CDR3 coding sequence is TGTGCCAGTAGTTGGGGGGCAGGGGGCGAGAACACTGAAGCTTTCTTT.

This chain uses TRBV6-1 with TRBJ2-7; 10 bases fit TRBD1. Trimming at V came to 11 bases and at J to 6 bases, leaving 7 bases not matched to a gene. The CDR3 contains 12 residues. CDR1 and CDR2 from the germline V gene are MNHNS and SASEGT. CDR3 sequence (DNA): TGTGCCTCGGGACAGGGGCTTTCCGAGCAGTACTTC. Translated, it gives CASGQGLSEQYF.

The chain combines TRBV7-3 with TRBJ2-3; TRBD2 aligns across 8 bases. J gave up 0 bases and V 5 bases, and 16 bases lay outside the gene matches. Germline CDR1 SGHTA, CDR2 FQGTGA. The length of the CDR3 is 19 residues. The CDR3: CASSPYPGGRSSSTDTQYF. The CDR3 DNA follows: TGTGCCAGCAGCCCCTATCCGGGGGGGCGGTCTTCTAGCACAGATACGCAGTATTTT.

The chain has TRBV6-6 and TRBJ1-5; perhaps TRBD1 as D (6 bases). Germline V gene data show CDR1 as MNHNY and CDR2 as SVGAGI (reference sequence). V lost 3 bases and J lost 7, with 13 bases in between. This CDR3 is built from 14 residues. In DNA, the CDR3 is TGTGCCAGCAGTTATCCAGGGGTTGGGCAGCCCCAGCATTTT. Residues: CASSYPGVGQPQHF.

V is TRBV5-1 and J is TRBJ1-6; tentatively, D is TRBD1 (5 bases). The germline CDR1 and CDR2 sequences are SGHRS and YFSETQ. This CDR3 is 15 amino acids long. Trimming removed 0 bases from V and 9 bases from J, with 13 bases in between. CDR3 region: CASSLGPRGLSPLHF. The CDR3 coding sequence is TGCGCCAGCAGCTTGGGCCCAAGGGGCCTTTCACCCCTCCACTTT. The full variable domain, completed using reference TRBV5-1 and TRBJ1-6, is KAGVTQTPRYLIKTRGQQVTLSCSPISGHRSVSWYQQTPGQGLQFLFEYFSETQRNKGNFPGRFSGRQFSNSRSEMNVSTLELGDSALYLCASSLGPRGLSPLHFGNGTRLTVT.

In its sample, this clone was seen once. The chain is built from TRBV10-3 and TRBJ2-2, with D unresolved. Germline-derived CDR1 and CDR2 are ENHRY and SYGVKD. The CDR3 runs to 13 residues. The V gene lost 2 bases and the J gene lost 6 bases, with 7 bases spanning the gap. CDR3 nucleotides: TGTGCCATCAGTGAGGCAGGCGCCGGGGAGCTGTTTTTT. It codes for CAISEAGAGELFF.

The rearrangement joins TRBV18 to TRBJ2-5, with TRBD1 as a possible D gene (5 bases). V was pared by 2 bases and J by 1 base, with 8 bases between. This CDR3 has 14 amino acids. The germline V gene encodes CDR1 KGHSH and CDR2 LQKENI. This CDR3 reads CASSPGATQETQYF. CDR3 coding DNA: TGTGCCAGCTCACCAGGGGCGACCCAAGAGACCCAGTACTTC.